The entry that follows covers one TCR beta chain sequence. The data stem from a study of OX40 agonist ivuxolimab in advanced cancers. CDR1 is SGHTS, CDR2 YDEGEE, per germline. CDR3 length: 14 residues. The junction had 4 bases not matched to a gene; V was cut back by 2 bases and J by 8 bases. The assay was immunoSEQ multiplex PCR, and TCRdb's table has in-frame clones only and misses some. This table has roughly 56,000 clones, approximately 83% appearing once. The source material was CD4+ or CD8+ T cells sorted from blood, sampled in a trial of the OX40 agonist ivuxolimab. The V and J genes are TRBV5-8 and TRBJ1-4; TRBD1 matches 9 bases. The receptor's source is an adult with an advanced solid tumor such as melanoma, head and neck, liver or kidney cancer. CDR3 sequence (DNA): TGTGCCAGCAGCTTCGGGACAGGGAGGGAAAAACTGTTTTTT. Translating it yields CASSFGTGREKLFF.